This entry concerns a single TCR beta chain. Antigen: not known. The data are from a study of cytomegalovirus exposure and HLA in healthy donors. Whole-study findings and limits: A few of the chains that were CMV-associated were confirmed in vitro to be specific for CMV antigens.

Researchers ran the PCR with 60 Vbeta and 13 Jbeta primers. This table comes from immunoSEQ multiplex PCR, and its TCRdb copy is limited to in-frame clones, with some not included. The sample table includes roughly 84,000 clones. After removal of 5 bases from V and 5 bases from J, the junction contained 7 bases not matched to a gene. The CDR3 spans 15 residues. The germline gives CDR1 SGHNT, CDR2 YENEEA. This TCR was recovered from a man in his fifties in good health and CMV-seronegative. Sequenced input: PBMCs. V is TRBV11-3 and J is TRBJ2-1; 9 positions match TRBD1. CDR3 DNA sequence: TGTGCCAGCAGCCCCAACAGGGGGCTTGACAATGAGCAGTTCTTC. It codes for CASSPNRGLDNEQFF.